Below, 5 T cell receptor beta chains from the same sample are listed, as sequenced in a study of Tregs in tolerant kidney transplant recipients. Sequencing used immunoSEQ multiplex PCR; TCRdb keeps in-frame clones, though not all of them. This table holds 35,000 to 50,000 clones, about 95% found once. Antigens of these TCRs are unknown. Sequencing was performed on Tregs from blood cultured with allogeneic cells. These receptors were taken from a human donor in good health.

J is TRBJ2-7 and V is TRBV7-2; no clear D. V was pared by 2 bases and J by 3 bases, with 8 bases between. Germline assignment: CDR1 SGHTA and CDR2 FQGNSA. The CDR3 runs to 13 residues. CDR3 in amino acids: CASSLRDNYEQYF. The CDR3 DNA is TGTGCCAGCAGCTTAAGGGATAACTACGAGCAGTACTTC.

CDR3 amino acids: CAWSAFAGVTETQYF. In DNA form, the CDR3 reads TGTGCCTGGAGTGCGTTTGCGGGGGTTACTGAGACCCAGTACTTC. The chain joins TRBV30 to TRBJ2-5; TRBD2 matches at 7 bases. Per the germline V gene, CDR1 is GTSNPN and CDR2 is SVGIG (reference sequence). The CDR3 is made up of 15 amino acids. With 1 base clipped from V and 5 bases from J, the junction kept 10 bases outside the gene matches.

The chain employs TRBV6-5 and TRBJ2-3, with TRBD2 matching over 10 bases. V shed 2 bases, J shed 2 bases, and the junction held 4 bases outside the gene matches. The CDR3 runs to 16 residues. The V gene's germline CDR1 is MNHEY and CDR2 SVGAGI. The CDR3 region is CASSYVAGGNTDTQYF. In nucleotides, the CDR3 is TGTGCCAGCAGTTACGTAGCGGGGGGCAACACAGATACGCAGTATTTT.

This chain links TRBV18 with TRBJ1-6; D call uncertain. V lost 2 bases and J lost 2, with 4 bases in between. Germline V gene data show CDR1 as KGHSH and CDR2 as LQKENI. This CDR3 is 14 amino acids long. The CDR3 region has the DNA TGTGCCAGCTCACCAAACACCTATAATTCACCCCTCCACTTT. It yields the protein CASSPNTYNSPLHF.

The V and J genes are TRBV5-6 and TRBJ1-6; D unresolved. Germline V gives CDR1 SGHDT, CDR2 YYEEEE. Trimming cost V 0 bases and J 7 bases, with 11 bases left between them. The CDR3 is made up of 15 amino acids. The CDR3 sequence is CASSLAWTGNSPLHF. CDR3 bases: TGTGCCAGCAGCTTGGCTTGGACGGGAAATTCACCCCTCCACTTT.